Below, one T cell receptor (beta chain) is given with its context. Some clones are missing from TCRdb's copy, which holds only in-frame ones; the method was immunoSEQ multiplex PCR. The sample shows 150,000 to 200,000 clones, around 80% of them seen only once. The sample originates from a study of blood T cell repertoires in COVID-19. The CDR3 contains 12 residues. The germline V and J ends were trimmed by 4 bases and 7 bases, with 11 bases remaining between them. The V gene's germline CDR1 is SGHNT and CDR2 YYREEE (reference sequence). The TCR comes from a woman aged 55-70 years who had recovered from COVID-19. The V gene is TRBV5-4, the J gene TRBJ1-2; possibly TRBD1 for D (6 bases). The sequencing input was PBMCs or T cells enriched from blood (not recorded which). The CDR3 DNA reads TGTGCCAGCAGCCTGGGGGCGCGTGGCTACACCTTC. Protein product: CASSLGARGYTF.